Given below is one TCR beta chain in context. The data stem from a study of T cell changes during pregnancy in multiple sclerosis. The protocol was immunoSEQ multiplex PCR, while the TCRdb copy is restricted to in-frame clones and leaves out a portion. The table records about 55,000 clones, 85% to 90% of them present only once. Germline V lookup: CDR1 LNHDA, CDR2 SQIVND (reference sequence). Trimming removed 3 bases from V and 9 bases from J, with 15 bases in between. There are 14 residues in the CDR3. The material sequenced was CD4+ T cells from peripheral blood mononuclear cells, taken in the first trimester of pregnancy. This sequence was found in a female donor with multiple sclerosis, enrolled in a pregnancy study. V and J are TRBV19 and TRBJ2-1, with a tentative D call TRBD2 (6 bases). CDR3 amino acids: CASSISDGSTEQFF. The CDR3 DNA reads as TGTGCCAGTAGTATTAGCGACGGGAGTACTGAGCAGTTCTTC.